The next 9 T cell receptor beta chains were all read from a single sample in a study of shared clonotypes between healthy human individuals. Measured with immunoSEQ multiplex PCR; TCRdb has only the in-frame clones, and not every one. The repertoire holds fewer than 200,000 clones, with just under 95% as singletons. Sequencing was carried out using naive CD4+ T cells sorted from blood. Regarding subset: CD45RA+ positively selected. The receptors originated from a woman younger than 45 in good health.

The V and J genes are TRBV19 and TRBJ1-2, with a weak D call TRBD1 (5 bases). The ends were cut back, 0 bases at V and 3 bases at J, with 20 bases in the middle. Germline V gives CDR1 LNHDA, CDR2 SQIVND (reference sequence). The CDR3 spans 18 residues. The CDR3 here is CASSIDPLTLGVYYGYTF. The DNA for the CDR3 is TGTGCCAGTAGTATAGATCCCCTGACTCTAGGGGTATACTATGGCTACACCTTC.

V gene TRBV7-2 combines with J gene TRBJ2-7; TRBD1 agrees at 9 bases. Looked up from germline, CDR1 is SGHTA and CDR2 is FQGNSA. The length of the CDR3 is 14 residues. V was clipped by 3 bases and J by 4 bases; unmatched bases: 4. CDR3 loop: CASSFGQGKYEQYF. CDR3 bases: TGTGCCAGCAGCTTCGGACAGGGGAAATACGAGCAGTACTTC.

The rearrangement uses TRBV10-3 and TRBJ2-7; no firm D call. The CDR3 is 13 amino acids. V lost 5 bases and J lost 0, with 8 bases in between. The V gene's germline CDR1 is ENHRY and CDR2 SYGVKD. DNA for the CDR3: TGTGCCATCAGTCATACAAGCTCCTACGAGCAGTACTTC. Its translation: CAISHTSSYEQYF.

The chain is built from TRBV6-1 and TRBJ2-7; 9 bases align to TRBD2. Germline lookup yields CDR1 MNHNS and CDR2 SASEGT. CDR3 length: 13 amino acids. The V segment lost 5 bases and the J segment 2 bases; nucleotides outside the gene matches: 1. The CDR3 here is CASSSGGTYEQYF. In DNA, the CDR3 is TGTGCCAGCAGTAGCGGGGGGACCTACGAGCAGTACTTC.

The rearrangement uses TRBV19 and TRBJ2-5; perhaps TRBD2 as D (7 bases). The last part of the DNA fits TRBJ2-7 better; the J call may be wrong. CDR3 length: 12 residues. Germline V gene data show CDR1 as LNHDA and CDR2 as SQIVND (reference sequence). The CDR3: CASSQGTNEQYF. The CDR3 DNA reads TGTGCCAGTAGCCAGGGGACTAACGAGCAGTACTTC.

The chain has TRBV28 and TRBJ2-5, with TRBD2 as a possible D gene (6 bases). The tail of the sequence fits TRBJ2-7 better, so the J call may be wrong. Germline values: CDR1 MDHEN, CDR2 SYDVKM. The CDR3 covers 15 residues. CDR3 DNA: TGTGCCAGCAACCCTGGGGCGGGATCTTCCTACGAGCAGTACTTC. This encodes CASNPGAGSSYEQYF.

The V call is TRBV5-3, the J call TRBJ1-5, with a tentative D call TRBD1 (5 bases). TRBV5-3 is given ORF status, its function remaining uncertain. The CDR3 runs to 14 residues. Between the trimmed V and J ends, which lost 7 bases and 0 bases, there was a span of 11 bases. The CDR3 protein is CARDKGTSNQPQHF. As DNA, the CDR3 is TGTGCCAGAGACAAGGGGACTAGCAATCAGCCCCAGCATTTT.

CDR3 bases: TGTGCCAGCAGCCTAGGACTAGCGTCAGGTACGCAGTATTTT. This encodes CASSLGLASGTQYF. The chain combines TRBV11-3 with TRBJ2-3; 9 nucleotides line up with TRBD2. CDR3 length equals 14 residues. With V trimmed by 5 bases and J by 8 bases, 8 bases remained unmatched. Germline V gene lookup returns CDR1 SGHNT and CDR2 YENEEA. The full variable domain, in which reference TRBV11-3 and TRBJ2-3 provide the parts outside the CDR3, is EAGVVQSPRYKIIEKKQPVAFWCNPISGHNTLYWYLQNLGQGPELLIRYENEEAVDDSQLPKDRFSAERLKGVDSTLKIQPAELGDSAVYLCASSLGLASGTQYFGPGTRLTVL.

This clone was detected once. This chain joins TRBV28 and TRBJ2-2; D unresolved. The CDR3 sequence is 14 residues long. V shed 4 bases and J shed 2 bases, with 8 bases lying between them. CDR1 and CDR2 (germline): MDHEN, SYDVKM. The CDR3 loop reads CASSSHQNTGELFF. For the CDR3, the DNA is TGTGCCAGCAGTTCCCACCAAAACACCGGGGAGCTGTTTTTT.